This T cell receptor beta chain was sequenced in a study of cytomegalovirus exposure and HLA in healthy donors. The CDR3 runs 17 residues. Trimming cost V 1 base and J 4 bases, with 16 bases left between them. Germline V gene sequence: CDR1 SGHVS, CDR2 FNYEAQ. As concerns this clone: Its antigen is not known.

Study-level findings and limits: The tendency of first-cohort TCR clusters to co-occur in the approximately 120 validation repertoires was identified by a subsequent analysis. In vitro confirmation showed three CMV-associated chains to be CMV antigen specific. High sensitivity and specificity were reportedly achieved when the classifier diagnosed cytomegalovirus status. Cytomegalovirus-associated TCR beta chains were listed, numbering 150 to 200.

Repertoires were generated with immunoSEQ multiplex PCR, while TCRdb's copy carries only in-frame clones and drops some. The sample shows about 160,000 clones, 70% to 90% of them seen only once. Sequenced material: PBMCs. The chain joins TRBV7-6 to TRBJ2-2; D might be TRBD1 or TRBD2, each matching 5 bases. The receptor's source is a woman in her 30s in good health and CMV-seronegative. The CDR3 region has the DNA TGTGCCAGCAGCTTAGTGTCAGGGACGTGGGGCACCGGGGAGCTGTTTTTT. This gives the protein CASSLVSGTWGTGELFF.